A single TCR beta chain is shown here with its context. What it binds is not known. The V gene's germline CDR1 is SGHVS and CDR2 FQNEAQ. Trimming left V 1 base short and J 7 bases short, with 4 bases between. The CDR3 covers 12 residues. Individual cDNA molecules were tagged with unique molecular identifiers, the study reported. TCRdb re-called the 5' RACE reads with MiXCR, one entry per CDR3 protein. Here the sample spans 35,000 or so distinct CDR3 sequences, 5% to 6% being singletons. This entry comes from a study of early T cells in non-severe SARS-CoV-2 infection. Study-wide background: Sequencing targeted bulk RNA from unsorted whole blood, leaving chains unpaired.

Regarding the study as a whole: VDJdb matches were skewed toward anti-spike CD8 T cell responses.

The genes are TRBV7-8 and TRBJ2-2, with D unresolved. The source of this sequence is an adult who was a healthcare worker with PCR-confirmed SARS-CoV-2 infection or an uninfected control (not recorded which). Input material: whole blood. The CDR3 DNA reads as TGTGCCAGCAGCTTAGATTTCGGGGAGCTGTTTTTT. Translating it yields CASSLDFGELFF.